A single sample gave rise to the 13 T cell receptor beta chains below, sequenced in a study of blood T cell repertoires in COVID-19. Profiling relied on immunoSEQ multiplex PCR, and the TCRdb table lists in-frame clones only, not all of them. The repertoire consists of fewer than 350,000 clones, with roughly 85% occurring once and the leading ten covering around 1.9%. The specimen was PBMCs or T cells enriched from blood (not recorded which). The source of these receptors is a woman aged 30 to 39 who had been exposed to COVID-19.

The rearrangement uses TRBV11-3 and TRBJ2-1; no clear D gene. The length of the CDR3 is 17 residues. CDR1 is SGHNT, CDR2 YENEEA, per germline. V was trimmed by 0 bases and J by 7 bases, leaving 19 bases between them. The CDR3 bases are TGTGCCAGCAGCTTAGACGTTGGTGGCCCGGTAGCTAATGAGCAGTTCTTC. Its protein is CASSLDVGGPVANEQFF.

This rearrangement joins TRBV27 to TRBJ1-2, with TRBD1 matching 9 bases. Germline-derived CDR1 and CDR2 are MNHEY and SMNVEV (reference sequence). The CDR3 runs to 13 residues. V was clipped by 4 bases and J by 7 bases; unmatched bases: 4. CDR3 in amino acids: CASSSGTGLGYTF. CDR3 nucleotide sequence: TGTGCCAGCAGTTCCGGGACAGGGCTTGGCTACACCTTC.

The V call is TRBV4-1, the J call TRBJ2-7; 9 nucleotides match TRBD2. CDR3 size: 16 residues. Germline values: CDR1 MGHRA, CDR2 YSYEKL. With 0 bases clipped from V and 0 bases from J, the junction kept 3 bases outside the gene matches. The CDR3 DNA is TGCGCCAGCAGCCAAGATATAGCGGGGGTCTCCTACGAGCAGTACTTC. It codes for CASSQDIAGVSYEQYF.

The genes are TRBV7-9 and TRBJ2-7; 8 positions agree with TRBD1. The V gene end was trimmed by 5 bases and the J gene end by 2 bases; junction bases not matched to a gene: 5. The CDR3 has 14 amino acids. Per germline, CDR1 SEHNR and CDR2 FQNEAQ (reference sequence). The CDR3: CASSEGQGTYEQYF. CDR3 nucleotides: TGTGCCAGCAGCGAAGGACAGGGCACCTACGAGCAGTACTTC.

The chain joins TRBV6-6 to TRBJ1-6; 7 bases align to TRBD1. V was pared by 6 bases and J by 6 bases, with 11 bases of the junction left unmatched. The CDR3 is made up of 16 amino acids. Germline V gene sequence: CDR1 MNHNY, CDR2 SVGAGI (reference sequence). CDR3 in amino acids: CASSPRPGQSNSPLHF. The CDR3, as DNA: TGTGCCAGCAGCCCCAGACCGGGACAGTCTAATTCACCCCTCCACTTT.

The chain employs TRBV27 and TRBJ2-7, with a tentative D call TRBD2 (5 bases). Trimming cost V 5 bases and J 3 bases, with 14 bases left between them. Germline V gene data show CDR1 as MNHEY and CDR2 as SMNVEV (reference sequence). The CDR3 is 14 residues long. The CDR3 region is CASSPSDGDYEQYF. DNA for the CDR3: TGTGCCAGCAGTCCCTCCGACGGGGACTACGAGCAGTACTTC.

The CDR3 sequence: CASSQDTGIKTQYF. CDR3 in DNA: TGTGCCAGCAGCCAAGATACGGGGATCAAGACCCAGTACTTC. The gene calls are TRBV3-1 (or the pseudogene TRBV3-2) and TRBJ2-5; the D gene is possibly TRBD2 (5 bases). The CDR3 contains 14 residues. Trimming stripped 0 bases from V and 6 bases from J, with 11 bases between. Germline V gives CDR1 LGHDT, CDR2 YNNKEL (reference sequence).

CDR3 region: CASSPQGAGYNEQFF. In DNA form, the CDR3 reads TGTGCCAGCAGCCCCCAGGGGGCAGGCTACAATGAGCAGTTCTTC. V gene TRBV13 combines with J gene TRBJ2-1, with 8 bases matching TRBD1. V lost 5 bases and J lost 3; bases outside the gene matches: 6. Per the germline V gene, CDR1 is PRHDT and CDR2 is FYEKMQ (reference sequence). This CDR3 is built from 15 residues. Based on the CDR3 plus reference TRBV13 and TRBJ2-1, the full variable domain is AAGVIQSPRHLIKEKRETATLKCYPIPRHDTVYWYQQGPGQDPQFLISFYEKMQSDKGSIPDRFSAQQFSDYHSELNMSSLELGDSALYFCASSPQGAGYNEQFFGPGTRLTVL.

The chain couples TRBV5-1 to TRBJ1-6; 9 positions agree with TRBD1. The V segment lost 4 bases and the J segment 10 bases; nucleotides outside the gene matches: 6. Germline V gene data show CDR1 as SGHRS and CDR2 as YFSETQ. This CDR3 region has 14 residues. CDR3 region: CASSPDRGGSPLHF. The CDR3 coding sequence is TGCGCCAGCAGCCCGGACAGGGGCGGCTCACCCCTCCACTTT.

The chain joins TRBV6-2 or TRBV6-3 to TRBJ2-5; 12 bases are shared with TRBD2. The germline CDR1 and CDR2 sequences are MNHEY and SVGEGT. V was clipped by 2 bases and J by 5 bases; unmatched bases: 9. The CDR3 contains 17 residues. The CDR3, as DNA: TGTGCCAGCAGTTACAACGCTCTAGCGGGGGGGATGGAGACCCAGTACTTC. Protein product: CASSYNALAGGMETQYF.

The rearrangement joins TRBV7-9 to TRBJ1-2; TRBD1 aligns across 10 bases. Trimming at V came to 7 bases and at J to 5 bases, leaving 4 bases not matched to a gene. Germline CDR1 and CDR2: SEHNR and FQNEAQ (reference sequence). The CDR3 sequence is 13 residues long. CDR3 sequence reads: CASTPGQGYGYTF. The CDR3, as DNA: TGTGCCAGCACGCCGGGACAGGGGTATGGCTACACCTTC.

V is TRBV6-5 and J is TRBJ2-5; D may be TRBD1 (6 bases). The CDR3 consists of 11 residues. The germline V gene encodes CDR1 MNHEY and CDR2 SVGAGI. The V gene lost 10 bases and the J gene lost 4 bases, with 10 bases spanning the gap. CDR3 protein: CAIQGLETQYF. CDR3 coding DNA: TGTGCCATCCAGGGGTTAGAGACCCAGTACTTC.

This chain connects TRBV15 to TRBJ1-3, with D perhaps matching TRBD1 (6 bases). This CDR3 has 14 amino acids. The V end lost 8 bases, the J end lost 0 bases, and 11 bases lay between the germline ends. Germline lookup yields CDR1 LNHNV and CDR2 YYDKDF (reference sequence). CDR3 sequence reads: CATGDTRSGNTIYF. The CDR3 nucleotides read TGTGCCACCGGGGACACACGCTCTGGAAACACCATATATTTT. Full variable domain (outside the CDR3, taken from reference TRBV15 and TRBJ1-3): DAMVIQNPRYQVTQFGKPVTLSCSQTLNHNVMYWYQQKSSQAPKLLFHYYDKDFNNEADTPDNFQSRRPNTSFCFLDIRSPGLGDTAMYLCATGDTRSGNTIYFGEGSWLTVV.